This paragraph reports one T cell receptor beta chain. Its antigen remains unknown. CDR3 and TCR beta VDJ profiling relied on genomic DNA as the template. TCRdb reanalysed the reads using MiXCR and keeps one entry per CDR3 protein. The repertoire includes 95,000 to 120,000 distinct CDR3 sequences, about half of them detected once, and roughly a third sits in the top ten. The sample originates from a study of CD8+CD57+ T cells in acquired aplastic anemia. General observations from the study: Statistical testing detected no significant gap in CD8+ Simpson's diversity between patients and controls. The same twenty-nine CD8+ CDR3 sequences occurred in patients and in controls.

Sequencing was done on a sample of sorted CD4+, CD8+, or CD8+CD57+ T cells (not recorded which) from PBMCs. The TCR sequence derives from a human donor in good health, serving as a control.

Written as DNA, the CDR3 is TGTGCCAGCAGCGGTGGGGGACCACAGCAAAATGAGCAGTATTTT. This sequence encodes CASSGGGPQQNEQYF. The V gene is TRBV25-1, the J gene TRBJ2-3, with D possibly called TRBD1 or TRBD2 (5 bases each). CDR3 length: 15 residues. Trimming stripped 6 bases from V and 11 bases from J, with 24 bases between. Germline CDR1 and CDR2: MGHDK and SYGVNS. Full variable domain (missing parts from reference TRBV25-1 and TRBJ2-3): EADIYQTPRYLVIGTGKKITLECSQTMGHDKMYWYQQDPGMELHLIHYSYGVNSTEKGDLSSESTVSRIRTEHFPLTLESARPSHTSQYLCASSGGGPQQNEQYFGPGTRLTVL.